This T cell receptor beta chain was obtained from a study of regulatory T cells in long-lasting Graves disease. This clonotype was observed at least ten times. With iRepertoire HTBI primers and Arm-PCR of CDR3 regions, TCR beta libraries were built. TCRdb re-called the multiplex PCR reads with MiXCR, one entry per CDR3 protein. This sample yields about 450,000 distinct CDR3 sequences, of which around 15% are seen a single time; approximately 12% belongs to the top ten. Trimming left V 4 bases short and J 0 bases short, with 14 bases between. CDR3 size: 15 residues. Germline loops: CDR1 SGHRS, CDR2 YFSETQ. The time point denotes: newly diagnosed GD, antithyroid drugs for less than 3 months. TCR sequences were obtained from RNA taken from PBMCs. Diagnosis followed American Thyroid Association guidelines for Graves' disease. An endocrinology unit in Xi'an, China, supplied the patients. The same sample was also studied in work on T cells in Graves' hyperthyroidism and ophthalmopathy. That paper notes: The HTBI primer set drove a first-round RT-PCR of the TCR CDR3.

The chain uses TRBV5-1 and TRBJ2-7; D might be TRBD2 (6 bases). This TCR came from a woman in her 30s with Graves disease. Specimen: peripheral blood mononuclear cells (PBMCs), collected at new diagnosis, from a patient treated with antithyroid drugs. The CDR3 spells CASSLAGLPSYEQYF. CDR3 nucleotide sequence: TGCGCCAGCAGCCTTGCGGGACTGCCCTCCTACGAGCAGTACTTC.